The 10 T cell receptor beta chains below were found in one sample sequenced in a study of cytomegalovirus exposure and HLA in healthy donors. The primer mix had 60 Vbeta and 13 Jbeta primers. Clones were sequenced by immunoSEQ multiplex PCR, and TCRdb holds only the in-frame ones, with some missing. The sample has over 150,000 clones, roughly 84% seen once. The sequenced sample was PBMCs. These receptors originate from a boy aged 2 to 9 in good health and CMV-seronegative.

The chain recombines TRBV6-5 with TRBJ2-3; possible D gene TRBD1, 5 bases. Trimming cost V 0 bases and J 6 bases, with 13 bases left between them. The CDR3 spans 15 residues. Per germline, CDR1 MNHEY and CDR2 SVGAGI. In DNA, the CDR3 is TGTGCCAGCAGTTACTCGAGATCTTGGGGCGATACGCAGTATTTT. It is translated as CASSYSRSWGDTQYF.

This clone has only a few counts. The chain joins TRBV20-1 to TRBJ2-5; D is possibly TRBD1 (5 bases). The CDR3 is 11 residues long. V was pared by 6 bases and J by 4 bases, with 9 bases between. Per germline, CDR1 DFQATT and CDR2 SNEGSKA (reference sequence). CDR3 protein: CSAQQGETQYF. The CDR3 nucleotides are TGCAGTGCCCAGCAGGGAGAGACCCAGTACTTC.

The chain joins TRBV7-9 to TRBJ2-5; 7 positions match TRBD2. The CDR3 runs to 17 residues. Germline V gives CDR1 SEHNR, CDR2 FQNEAQ (reference sequence). The V gene end was trimmed by 7 bases and the J gene end by 4 bases; junction bases not matched to a gene: 18. CDR3 coding DNA: TGTGCCAGCACCCTCGGTTCCTTAAGCGGGGCAGTAGAGACCCAGTACTTC. Encoded protein: CASTLGSLSGAVETQYF. Full variable domain (missing parts from reference TRBV7-9 and TRBJ2-5): DTGVSQNPRHKITKRGQNVTFRCDPISEHNRLYWYRQTLGQGPEFLTYFQNEAQLEKSRLLSDRFSAERPKGSFSTLEIQRTEQGDSAMYLCASTLGSLSGAVETQYFGPGTRLLVL.

This clone was counted a few times. The chain carries TRBV6-6 and TRBJ1-2; 7 bases align to TRBD1. Germline V gives CDR1 MNHNY, CDR2 SVGAGI (reference sequence). This CDR3 contains 15 residues. After removal of 0 bases from V and 3 bases from J, the junction contained 4 bases not matched to a gene. Here the CDR3 DNA reads TGTGCCAGCAGTTACTCTGGGACAGCCCACTATGGCTACACCTTC. Protein product: CASSYSGTAHYGYTF.

The V and J genes are TRBV2 and TRBJ2-1; 13 nucleotides line up with TRBD2. Germline V gene sequence: CDR1 SNHLY, CDR2 FYNNEI. The V segment lost 5 bases and the J segment 7 bases; nucleotides outside the gene matches: 5. The CDR3 consists of 15 residues. The DNA of the CDR3 is TGTGCCAGCAGTAACGAGGGACTAGCGGGGAATGAGCAGTTCTTC. This sequence encodes CASSNEGLAGNEQFF.

The chain links TRBV5-1 to TRBJ1-1; possibly TRBD1 for D (5 bases). V gave up 5 bases and J gave up 5 bases, with 13 bases separating them. Looked up from germline, CDR1 is SGHRS and CDR2 is YFSETQ. The CDR3 is made up of 13 amino acids. CDR3 loop: CASSGAMGTEAFF. CDR3 coding DNA: TGCGCCAGCAGTGGGGCCATGGGTACTGAAGCTTTCTTT. The full variable domain, in which reference TRBV5-1 and TRBJ1-1 provide the parts outside the CDR3, is KAGVTQTPRYLIKTRGQQVTLSCSPISGHRSVSWYQQTPGQGLQFLFEYFSETQRNKGNFPGRFSGRQFSNSRSEMNVSTLELGDSALYLCASSGAMGTEAFFGQGTRLTVV.

On this clone: The sample carries other DNA sequences with the same CDR3. The chain joins TRBV7-2 to TRBJ2-1; 8 nucleotides line up with TRBD2. The CDR3 runs to 15 residues. V lost 1 base, J lost 2 bases, and 1 base stayed unmatched. Germline V CDR1 and CDR2: SGHTA, FQGNSA. The CDR3 DNA is TGTGCCAGCAGCTTAGTCGGGGGGGCCTACAATGAGCAGTTCTTC. This codes for CASSLVGGAYNEQFF.

The genes are TRBV5-1 and TRBJ2-1; D may be TRBD1 (6 bases). The germline gives CDR1 SGHRS, CDR2 YFSETQ. This CDR3 region has 17 residues. V was clipped by 2 bases and J by 0 bases, with 15 bases between them. Here the CDR3 DNA reads TGCGCCAGCAGCTTAAACACAGGGAGCAGCTCCTACAATGAGCAGTTCTTC. It codes for CASSLNTGSSSYNEQFF.

The rearrangement joins TRBV25-1 to TRBJ1-1; D is unclear. V shed 11 bases and J shed 1 base, with 8 bases lying between them. Germline lookup yields CDR1 MGHDK and CDR2 SYGVNS. This CDR3 comprises 11 residues. Here the CDR3 DNA reads TGTGCCTGCGGAGGGAACACTGAAGCTTTCTTT. Encoded protein: CACGGNTEAFF.

This clone was picked up a small number of times. The chain recombines TRBV4-3 with TRBJ2-3, with 12 bases that match TRBD1. Losses at the gene ends were 3 bases for V and 8 bases for J; bases not matched to a gene: 9. CDR1 is LGHNA and CDR2 is YSLEER in the germline V gene. This CDR3 is 16 amino acids long. In DNA form, the CDR3 reads TGCGCCAGCAGCCATCCGGGACAGGGGGCGCATGCTACGCAGTATTTT. This gives the protein CASSHPGQGAHATQYF.